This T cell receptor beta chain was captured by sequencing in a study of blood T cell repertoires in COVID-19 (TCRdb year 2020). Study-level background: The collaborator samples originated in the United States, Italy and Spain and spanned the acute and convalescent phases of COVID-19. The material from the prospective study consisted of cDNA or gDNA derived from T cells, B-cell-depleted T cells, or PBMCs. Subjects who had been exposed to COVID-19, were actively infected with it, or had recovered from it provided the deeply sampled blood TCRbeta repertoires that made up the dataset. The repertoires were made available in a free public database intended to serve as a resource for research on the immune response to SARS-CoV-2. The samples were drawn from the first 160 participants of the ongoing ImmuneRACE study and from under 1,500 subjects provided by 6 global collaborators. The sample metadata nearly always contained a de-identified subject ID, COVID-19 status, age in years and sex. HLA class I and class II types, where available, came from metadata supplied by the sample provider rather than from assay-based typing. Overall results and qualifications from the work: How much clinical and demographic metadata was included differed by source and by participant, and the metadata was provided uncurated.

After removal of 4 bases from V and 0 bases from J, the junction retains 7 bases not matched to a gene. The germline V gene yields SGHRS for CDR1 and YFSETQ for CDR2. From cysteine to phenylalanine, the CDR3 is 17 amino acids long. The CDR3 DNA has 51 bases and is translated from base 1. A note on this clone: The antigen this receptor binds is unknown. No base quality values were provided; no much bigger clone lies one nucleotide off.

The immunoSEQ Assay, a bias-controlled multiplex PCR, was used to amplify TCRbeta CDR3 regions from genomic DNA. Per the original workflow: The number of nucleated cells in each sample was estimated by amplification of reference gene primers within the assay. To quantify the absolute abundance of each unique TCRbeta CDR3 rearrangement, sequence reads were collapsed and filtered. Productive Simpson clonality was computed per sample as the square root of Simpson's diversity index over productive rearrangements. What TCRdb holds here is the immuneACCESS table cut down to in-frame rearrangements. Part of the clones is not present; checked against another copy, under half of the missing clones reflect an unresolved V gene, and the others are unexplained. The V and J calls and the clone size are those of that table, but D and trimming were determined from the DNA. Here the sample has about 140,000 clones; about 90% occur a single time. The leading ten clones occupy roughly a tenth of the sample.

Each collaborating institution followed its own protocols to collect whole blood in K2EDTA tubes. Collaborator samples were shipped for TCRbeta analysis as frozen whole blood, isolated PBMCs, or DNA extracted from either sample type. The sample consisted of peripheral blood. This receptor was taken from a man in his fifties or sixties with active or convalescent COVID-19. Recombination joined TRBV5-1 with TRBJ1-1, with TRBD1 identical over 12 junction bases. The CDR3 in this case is CASSVGDRGRMNTEAFF. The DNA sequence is TGCGCCAGCAGCGTAGGGGACAGGGGGCGAATGAACACTGAAGCTTTCTTT.